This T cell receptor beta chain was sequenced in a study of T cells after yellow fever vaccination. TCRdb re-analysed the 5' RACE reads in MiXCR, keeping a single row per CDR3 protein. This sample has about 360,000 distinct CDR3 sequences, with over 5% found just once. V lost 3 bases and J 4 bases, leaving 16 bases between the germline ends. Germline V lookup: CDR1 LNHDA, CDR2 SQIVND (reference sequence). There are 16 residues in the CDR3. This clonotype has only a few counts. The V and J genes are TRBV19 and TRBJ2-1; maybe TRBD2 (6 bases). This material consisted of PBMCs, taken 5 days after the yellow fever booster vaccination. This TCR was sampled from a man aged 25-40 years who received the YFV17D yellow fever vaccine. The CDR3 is CASSILDSGAYNEQFF. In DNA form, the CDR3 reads TGTGCCAGTAGTATCCTCGATAGCGGAGCATACAATGAGCAGTTCTTC.